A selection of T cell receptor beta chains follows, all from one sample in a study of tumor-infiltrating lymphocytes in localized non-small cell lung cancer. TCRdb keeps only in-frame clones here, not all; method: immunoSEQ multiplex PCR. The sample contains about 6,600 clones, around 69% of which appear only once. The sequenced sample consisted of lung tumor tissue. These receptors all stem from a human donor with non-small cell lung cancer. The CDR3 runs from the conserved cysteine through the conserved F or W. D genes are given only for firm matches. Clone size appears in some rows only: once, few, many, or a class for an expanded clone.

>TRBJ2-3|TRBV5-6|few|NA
TGTGCCAGCAGCGAACAACCCGAGCGGTCCCATACGCAGTATTTT
CASSEQPERSHTQYF
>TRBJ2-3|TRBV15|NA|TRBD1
TGTGCCACCAGCAGGGACAGGGCGTATTTT
CATSRDRAYF
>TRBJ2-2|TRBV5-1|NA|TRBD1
TGCGCCAGCAGCCCGACAGGGCTGTACACCGGGGAGCTGTTTTTT
CASSPTGLYTGELFF
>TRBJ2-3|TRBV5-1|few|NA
TGCGCCAGCAAGACGGAACTAGCCCTTGATACGCAGTATTTT
CASKTELALDTQYF
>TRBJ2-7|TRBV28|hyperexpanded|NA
TGTGCCAGCAGCTTCCGGGGTCTGAACTACGAGCAGTACTTC
CASSFRGLNYEQYF
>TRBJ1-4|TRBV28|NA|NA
TGTGCCAGTACAAATGGGGGGGCCGGTAATGAAAAACTGTTTTTT
CASTNGGAGNEKLFF
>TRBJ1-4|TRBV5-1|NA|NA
TGCGCCAGCAGCTCGGAAAGTGCAGGGCGAACTAATGAAAAACTGTTTTTT
CASSSESAGRTNEKLFF
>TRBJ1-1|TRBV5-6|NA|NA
TGTGCCAGCAGCCACGTATCTTACACTGAAGCTTTCTTT
CASSHVSYTEAFF
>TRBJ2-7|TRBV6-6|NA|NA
TGTGCCAGCAGACAGGCGGGACGGACCTACGAGCAGTACTTC
CASRQAGRTYEQYF
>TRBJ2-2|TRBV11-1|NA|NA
TGTGCCAGCAGCCTGGAGGTCGGCACCGGGGAGCTGTTTTTT
CASSLEVGTGELFF
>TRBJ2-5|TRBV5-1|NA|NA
TGCGCCAGCAGCTTGGGGAGGCAAGAGACCCAGTACTTC
CASSLGRQETQYF
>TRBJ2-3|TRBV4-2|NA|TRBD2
TGTGCCAGCAGCCAAGATGGAGCGGGGGGGCCCCTCGATACGCAGTATTTT
CASSQDGAGGPLDTQYF
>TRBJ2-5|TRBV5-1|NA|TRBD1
TGCGCCAGCAGCCGATCGGGACAGGGGGTGTTGGAGACCCAGTACTTC
CASSRSGQGVLETQYF
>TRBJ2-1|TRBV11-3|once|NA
TGTGCCAGCAGCCGGGACCGAACTATCTACAATGAGCAGTTCTTC
CASSRDRTIYNEQFF
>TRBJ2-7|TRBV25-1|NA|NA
TGTGCCAGCAGTGAGGGGTACGAGCAGTACTTC
CASSEGYEQYF
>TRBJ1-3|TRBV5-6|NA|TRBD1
TGTGCCAGCAGCAGGACAGGGTACTCTGGAAACACCATATATTTT
CASSRTGYSGNTIYF
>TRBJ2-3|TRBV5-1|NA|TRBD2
TGCGCCAGCAGCCCCCAAGGGGCGGGGGGGCGCACAGATACGCAGTATTTT
CASSPQGAGGRTDTQYF
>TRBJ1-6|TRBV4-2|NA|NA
TGTGCCAGCAGCCAAGATTTACAGGGAAATTCACCCCTCCACTTT
CASSQDLQGNSPLHF
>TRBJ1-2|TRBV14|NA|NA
TGTGCCAGCAGCCAAGATGCAGGGGTTAACTATGGCTACACCTTC
CASSQDAGVNYGYTF
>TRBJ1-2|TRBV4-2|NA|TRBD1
TGTGCCAGCAGCCAAGAAGGGACAGCTCCTTATGGCTACACCTTC
CASSQEGTAPYGYTF
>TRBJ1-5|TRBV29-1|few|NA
TGCAGCGTGGGAGTGGGGGGGACCACTAATCAGCCCCAGCATTTT
CSVGVGGTTNQPQHF
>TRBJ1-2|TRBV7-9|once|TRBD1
TGTGCCAGCAGCCGGCCGGACAGGACATACTATGGCTACACCTTC
CASSRPDRTYYGYTF
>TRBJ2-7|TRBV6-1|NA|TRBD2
TGTGCCAGCAGTGTTATAGCGGGGAGCGACGAGCAGTACTTC
CASSVIAGSDEQYF
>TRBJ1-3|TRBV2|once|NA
TGTGCCAGCAACAAAGGGGTCTTCTCTGGAAACACCATATATTTT
CASNKGVFSGNTIYF